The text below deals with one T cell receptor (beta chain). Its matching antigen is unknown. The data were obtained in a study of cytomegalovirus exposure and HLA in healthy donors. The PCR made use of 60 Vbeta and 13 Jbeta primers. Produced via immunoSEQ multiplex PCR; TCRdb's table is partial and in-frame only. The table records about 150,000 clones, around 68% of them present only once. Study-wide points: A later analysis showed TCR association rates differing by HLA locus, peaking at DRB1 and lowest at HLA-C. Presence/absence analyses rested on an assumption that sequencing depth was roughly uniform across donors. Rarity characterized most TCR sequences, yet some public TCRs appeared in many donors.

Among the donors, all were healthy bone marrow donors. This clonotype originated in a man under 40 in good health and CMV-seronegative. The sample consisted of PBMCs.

CDR3 DNA: TGCGCCAGCAGCACACCGGGACAGGGATACACAGATACGCAGTATTTT. Amino acid sequence: CASSTPGQGYTDTQYF. The rearrangement uses TRBV5-1 and TRBJ2-3; 9 bases are a match to TRBD1. The CDR3 has 16 amino acids. Trimming removed 4 bases from V and 2 bases from J; junction bases left unmatched: 8. Germline V gene data show CDR1 as SGHRS and CDR2 as YFSETQ.